This is a list of T cell receptor beta chains from one sample in a study of follicular helper T cells after annual influenza vaccination. Sequenced by immunoSEQ multiplex PCR; TCRdb stores in-frame clones only, minus some. The sample records about 8,700 clones, just under 80% being singletons. This specimen consisted of CXCR5+ CD38- circulating T follicular helper cells from blood, obtained on the day of influenza vaccination. These receptors all stem from an adult who received the influenza vaccine. The CDR3 runs from the conserved cysteine through the conserved F or W. The order of the fields is V gene, CDR3 length, J gene, CDR3 protein.

>TRBV2|13|TRBJ1-2
CASSERRTYGYTF
>TRBV19|14|TRBJ1-1
CASSNFEGTTEAFF
>TRBV7-7|12|TRBJ2-2
CASSPGTGSLFF
>TRBV27|13|TRBJ2-5
CASTPDRGETQYF
>TRBV15|16|TRBJ1-4
CATSPRGPSANEKLFF
>TRBV19|19|TRBJ2-7
CASSFKGQRTSGSTYEQYF
>TRBV19|16|TRBJ1-1
CASMSERGAMNTEAFF
>TRBV10-3|14|TRBJ1-5
CASAQGSVGQPQHF
>TRBV18|22|TRBJ2-7
CASSPPVGIRTGGSPTGHEQYF
>TRBV15|12|TRBJ1-2
CATSEGNYGYTF
>TRBV6-1|14|TRBJ2-5
CASSESSFTGSQYF
>TRBV4-2|15|TRBJ1-5
CASSQEGQGDQPQHF
>TRBV19|13|TRBJ1-5
CASSRTFQRPQHF
>TRBV15|18|TRBJ1-4
CATSRVPPQIATNEKLFF
>TRBV29-1|12|TRBJ2-5
CSTTGTRETQYF
>TRBV28|15|TRBJ2-7
CASSSSGTSSYEQYF
>TRBV19|13|TRBJ1-2
CASTVADDYGYTF
>TRBV2|12|TRBJ2-3
CASSDEGDTQYF
>TRBV28|13|TRBJ1-5
CASTHGSNQPQHF
>TRBV29-1|13|TRBJ2-7
CSVSQGAGDEQYF
>TRBV5-1|16|TRBJ2-3
CASSFGGAANTDTQYF
>TRBV30|13|TRBJ1-2
CAWRVIGSYGYTF
>TRBV5-1|15|TRBJ1-1
CASSLRGTGNTEAFF
>TRBV10-3|14|TRBJ1-5
CAISAGQINQPQHF
>TRBV7-8|13|TRBJ1-5
CASSAAQLDPQHF
>TRBV5-1|15|TRBJ2-1
CASSLAAGGPVEQFF
>TRBV28|12|TRBJ1-5
CASSFPGQPQHF
>TRBV28|15|TRBJ1-2
CASSPPRTAIYGYTF
>TRBV9|15|TRBJ2-1
CASSVRPSSYNEQFF
>TRBV25-1|16|TRBJ2-1
CASSELGSSSYNEQFF
>TRBV2|14|TRBJ1-6
CASSGTGGELPLHF
>TRBV19|15|TRBJ2-3
CASRDTGASTDTQYF
>TRBV5-1|18|TRBJ2-3
CASSLGLAGGPSKDTQYF
>TRBV2|14|TRBJ2-3
CARRGTSSTDTQYF
>TRBV18|13|TRBJ2-7
CASSPDSYYEQYF
>TRBV5-6|14|TRBJ2-7
CASSLGLFSYEQYF
>TRBV4-2|14|TRBJ2-2
CASSQDPNTGELFF
>TRBV7-2|15|TRBJ1-5
CASSSRGVSNQPQHF
>TRBV6-6|13|TRBJ1-4
CASSARAGEKLFF
>TRBV5-5|15|TRBJ1-6
CASSFPGRNNSPLHF